This T cell receptor beta chain was sequenced in a study of shared clonotypes between healthy human individuals. Germline trimming cut 0 bases from V and 4 bases from J; bases unmatched to any gene: 4. The CDR3 contains 17 residues. The germline gives CDR1 SGHTA, CDR2 FQGNSA. Assay used: immunoSEQ multiplex PCR; TCRdb lists only in-frame clones, some missing. The repertoire holds 2 million to 2.5 million clones, with under 97% as singletons. The chain is built from TRBV7-2 and TRBJ2-1, with 12 bases matching TRBD2. This TCR was recovered from a young man in good health. Sample: naive CD4+ T cells sorted from blood. Described subset: CD45RA+ positively selected. The CDR3 DNA is TGTGCCAGCAGCTTAGCGGAGGGGACTAGCGGGTACAATGAGCAGTTCTTC. As protein: CASSLAEGTSGYNEQFF.